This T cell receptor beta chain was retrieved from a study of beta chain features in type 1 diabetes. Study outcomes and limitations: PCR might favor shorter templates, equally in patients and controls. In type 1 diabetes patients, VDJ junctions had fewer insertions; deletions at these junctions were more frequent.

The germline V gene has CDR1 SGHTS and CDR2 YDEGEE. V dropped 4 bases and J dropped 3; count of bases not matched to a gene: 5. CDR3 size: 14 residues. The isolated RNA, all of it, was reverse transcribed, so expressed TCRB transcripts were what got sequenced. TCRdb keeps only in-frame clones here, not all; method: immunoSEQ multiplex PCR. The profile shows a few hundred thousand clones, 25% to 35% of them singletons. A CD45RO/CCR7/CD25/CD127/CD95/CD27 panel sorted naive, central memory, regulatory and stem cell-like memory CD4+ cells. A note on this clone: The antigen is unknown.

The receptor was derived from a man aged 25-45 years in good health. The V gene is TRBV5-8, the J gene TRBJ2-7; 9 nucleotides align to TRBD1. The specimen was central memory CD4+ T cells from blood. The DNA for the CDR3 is TGTGCCAGCAGCGTGGACAGGGGTATCTACGAGCAGTACTTC. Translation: CASSVDRGIYEQYF.